This T cell receptor beta chain derives from a study of T cell responses to AZD1222 COVID-19 vaccine. Sequencing was performed with immunoSEQ multiplex PCR; in TCRdb, only in-frame clones are kept and a portion is missing. Counted here are under 150,000 clones, about 90% occurring once; the ten biggest clones make up around 5.2%. Germline CDR1 reads MNHEY; CDR2 reads SVGEGT. This CDR3 is built from 14 residues. Trimming removed 0 bases from V and 11 bases from J, with 13 bases in between. The TCR comes from an adult in good health. Specimen: peripheral blood, collected on day 0 of AZD1222 vaccination. The genes are TRBV6-2 or TRBV6-3 and TRBJ1-4, with D possibly matching TRBD1 (5 bases). Here the CDR3 DNA reads TGTGCCAGCAGTTACTCGAAAGGGGCCTTTAAACTGTTTTTT. Protein sequence: CASSYSKGAFKLFF.